The source of this T cell receptor (beta chain) is a study of CD4 and CD8 cells across lung adenocarcinoma regions (dated by TCRdb to between 2018 and 2020). The study in broad terms: To look at intratumor heterogeneity in the T cell receptor repertoire, the study compared tumor centers against tumor margins.

Library prep was done by PCR. Sequenced on a HiSeq X Ten. TCRdb trimmed the raw reads at Q25, called clones with MiXCR and kept productive beta chains. Every CDR3 protein is listed once, alongside the most common genes and DNA of its rows. The sample contains 22,000 or so distinct CDR3 sequences, around half of them found a single time. Of the sample, about a quarter falls within the top ten clones. A remark on this clonotype: Its recognized antigen is unknown. No base qualities exist here, and no much larger clone lies one base off it.

Patients with localized lung adenocarcinoma, a subtype of non-small cell lung cancer, were used as donors. Samples were obtained from the centers of localized lung adenocarcinomas. For TCR repertoire analysis, CD8+ T cells from tumor tissue were profiled apart from CD4+ T cells. Sequencing input: CD8+ T cells from the center of a lung tumor. The label giving this sample's cell subset or site can be read as: tumor center region. The clonotype originates from a female donor with lung adenocarcinoma. The CD4 and CD8 labels of this study may be unreliable.

The DNA reads TGTGCCAGCAGGGACAGGGTAAACACCGGGGAGCTGTTTTTT. Its translation reads: CASRDRVNTGELFF. The chain couples TRBV7-2 to TRBJ2-2; 8 central nucleotides agree with TRBD1. Trimming takes 6 bases off V and 2 bases off J; junction bases not matched to a gene: 2. In the germline V gene, CDR1 corresponds to SGHTA and CDR2 to FQGNSA. Taken from cysteine to phenylalanine, the CDR3 has 14 residues. The DNA shown is the 42-base CDR3, in frame from base 1. With the portions outside the CDR3 filled from the reference TRBV7-2 and TRBJ2-2 genes, the complete variable region becomes GAGVSQSPSNKVTEKGKDVELRCDPISGHTALYWYRQSLGQGLEFLIYFQGNSAPDKSGLPSDRFSAERTGGSVSTLTIQRTQQEDSAVYLCASRDRVNTGELFFGEGSRLTVL.